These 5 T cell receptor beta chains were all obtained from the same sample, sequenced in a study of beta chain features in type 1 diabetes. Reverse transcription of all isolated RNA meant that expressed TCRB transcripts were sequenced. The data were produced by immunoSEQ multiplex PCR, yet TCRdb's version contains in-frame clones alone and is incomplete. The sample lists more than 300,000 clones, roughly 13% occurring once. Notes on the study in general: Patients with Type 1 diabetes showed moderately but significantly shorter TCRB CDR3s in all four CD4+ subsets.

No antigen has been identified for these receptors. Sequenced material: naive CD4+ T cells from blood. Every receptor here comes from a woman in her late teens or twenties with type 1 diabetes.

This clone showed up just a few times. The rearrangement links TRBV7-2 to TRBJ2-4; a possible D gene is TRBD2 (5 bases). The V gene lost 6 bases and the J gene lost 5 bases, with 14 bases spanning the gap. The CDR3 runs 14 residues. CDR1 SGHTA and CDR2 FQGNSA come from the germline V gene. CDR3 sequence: CASSSEGTQNIQYF. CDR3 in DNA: TGTGCCAGCAGTTCAGAGGGCACCCAAAACATTCAGTACTTC.

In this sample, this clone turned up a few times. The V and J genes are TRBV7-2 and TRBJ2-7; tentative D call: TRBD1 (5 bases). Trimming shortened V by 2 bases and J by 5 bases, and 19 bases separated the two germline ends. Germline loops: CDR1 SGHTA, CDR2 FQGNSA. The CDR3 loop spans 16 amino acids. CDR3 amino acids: CASSLRGGRTTHEQYF. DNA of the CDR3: TGTGCCAGCAGCTTAAGGGGTGGTAGGACAACCCACGAGCAGTACTTC.

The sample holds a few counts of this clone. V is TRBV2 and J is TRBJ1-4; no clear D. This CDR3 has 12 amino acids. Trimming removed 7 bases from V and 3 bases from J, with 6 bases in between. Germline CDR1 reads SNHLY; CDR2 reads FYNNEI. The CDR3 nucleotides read TGTGCCAGCAAGAGGGCTAATGAAAAACTGTTTTTT. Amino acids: CASKRANEKLFF.

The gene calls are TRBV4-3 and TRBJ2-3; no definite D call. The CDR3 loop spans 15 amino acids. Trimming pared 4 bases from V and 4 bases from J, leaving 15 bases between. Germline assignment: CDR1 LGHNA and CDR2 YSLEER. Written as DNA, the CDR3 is TGCGCCAGCAGCCGAATACTTGGTCTTGCAGATACGCAGTATTTT. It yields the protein CASSRILGLADTQYF.

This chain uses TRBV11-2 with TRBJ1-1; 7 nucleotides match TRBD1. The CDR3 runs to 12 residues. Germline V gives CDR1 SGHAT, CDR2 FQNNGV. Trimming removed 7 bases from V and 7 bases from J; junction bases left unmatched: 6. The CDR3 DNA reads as TGTGCCAGCAATAGACAGGGTATTGAAGCTTTCTTT. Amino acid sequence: CASNRQGIEAFF.